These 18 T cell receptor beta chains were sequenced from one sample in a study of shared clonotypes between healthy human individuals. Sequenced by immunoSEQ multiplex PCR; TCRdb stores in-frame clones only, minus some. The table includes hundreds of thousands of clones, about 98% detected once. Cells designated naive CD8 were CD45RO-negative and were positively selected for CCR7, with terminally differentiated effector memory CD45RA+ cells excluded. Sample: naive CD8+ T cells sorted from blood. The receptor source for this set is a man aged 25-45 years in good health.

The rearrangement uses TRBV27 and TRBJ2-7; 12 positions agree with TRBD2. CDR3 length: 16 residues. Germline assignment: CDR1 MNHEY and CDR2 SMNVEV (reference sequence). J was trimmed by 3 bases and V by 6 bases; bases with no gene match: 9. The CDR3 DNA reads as TGTGCCAGCAGAAGTACTGGACTAGCGGGGTTCTACGAGCAGTACTTC. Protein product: CASRSTGLAGFYEQYF.

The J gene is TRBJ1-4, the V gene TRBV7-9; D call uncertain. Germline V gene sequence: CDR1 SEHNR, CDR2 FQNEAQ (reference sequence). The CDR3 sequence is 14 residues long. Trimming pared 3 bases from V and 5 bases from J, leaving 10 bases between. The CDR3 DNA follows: TGTGCCAGCAGCTTGTCTGGCCCCAATGAAAAACTGTTTTTT. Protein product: CASSLSGPNEKLFF.

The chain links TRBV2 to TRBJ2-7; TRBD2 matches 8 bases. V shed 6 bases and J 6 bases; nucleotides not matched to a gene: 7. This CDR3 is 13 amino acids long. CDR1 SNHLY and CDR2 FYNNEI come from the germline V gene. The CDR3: CASRSGGPGEQYF. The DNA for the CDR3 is TGTGCCAGCAGGTCGGGAGGGCCAGGCGAGCAGTACTTC.

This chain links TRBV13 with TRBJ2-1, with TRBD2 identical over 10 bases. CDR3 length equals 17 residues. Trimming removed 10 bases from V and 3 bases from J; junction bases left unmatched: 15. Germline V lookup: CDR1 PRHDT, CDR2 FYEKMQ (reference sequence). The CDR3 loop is CATQGLAGVKDYNEQFF. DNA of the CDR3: TGTGCCACCCAGGGTCTAGCGGGAGTAAAGGACTACAATGAGCAGTTCTTC. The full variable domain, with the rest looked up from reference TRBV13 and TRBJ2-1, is AAGVIQSPRHLIKEKRETATLKCYPIPRHDTVYWYQQGPGQDPQFLISFYEKMQSDKGSIPDRFSAQQFSDYHSELNMSSLELGDSALYFCATQGLAGVKDYNEQFFGPGTRLTVL.

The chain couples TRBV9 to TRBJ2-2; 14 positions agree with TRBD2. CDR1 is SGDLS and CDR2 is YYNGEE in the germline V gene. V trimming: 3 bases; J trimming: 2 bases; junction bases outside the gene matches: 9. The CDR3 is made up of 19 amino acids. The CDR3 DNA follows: TGTGCCAGCAGCGCATATTCCGGGACTAGCGGGAGAAACACCGGGGAGCTGTTTTTT. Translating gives CASSAYSGTSGRNTGELFF.

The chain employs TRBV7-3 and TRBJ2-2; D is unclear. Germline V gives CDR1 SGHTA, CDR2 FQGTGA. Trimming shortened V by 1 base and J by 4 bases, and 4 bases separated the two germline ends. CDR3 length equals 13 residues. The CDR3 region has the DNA TGTGCCAGCAGCTTAATTGGCACCGGGGAGCTGTTTTTT. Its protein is CASSLIGTGELFF.

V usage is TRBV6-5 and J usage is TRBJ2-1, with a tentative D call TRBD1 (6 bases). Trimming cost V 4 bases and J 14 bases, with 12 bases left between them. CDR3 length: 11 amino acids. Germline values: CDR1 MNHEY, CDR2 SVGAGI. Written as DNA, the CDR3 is TGTGCCAGCAGTTTAGGGGGTAGGGAGTTCTTC. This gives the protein CASSLGGREFF.

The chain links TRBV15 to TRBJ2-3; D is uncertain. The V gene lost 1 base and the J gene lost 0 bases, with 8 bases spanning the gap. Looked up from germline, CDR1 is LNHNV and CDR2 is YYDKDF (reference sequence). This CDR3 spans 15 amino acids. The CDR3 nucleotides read TGTGCCACCAGCAGAGGGGGTTCTAGCACAGATACGCAGTATTTT. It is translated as CATSRGGSSTDTQYF.

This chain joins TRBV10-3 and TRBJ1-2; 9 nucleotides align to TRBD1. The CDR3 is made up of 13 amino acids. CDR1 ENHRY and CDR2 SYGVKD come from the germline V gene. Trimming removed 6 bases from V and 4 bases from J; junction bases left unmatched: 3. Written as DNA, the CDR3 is TGTGCCATCAGCACGGACAGGGGCTATGGCTACACCTTC. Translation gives CAISTDRGYGYTF.

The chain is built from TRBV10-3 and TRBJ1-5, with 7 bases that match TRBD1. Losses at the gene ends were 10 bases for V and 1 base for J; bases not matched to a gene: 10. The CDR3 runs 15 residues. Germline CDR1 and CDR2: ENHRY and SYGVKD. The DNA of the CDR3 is TGTGCCACCCGACAGGGAATCGGGAGCAATCAGCCCCAGCATTTT. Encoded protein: CATRQGIGSNQPQHF.

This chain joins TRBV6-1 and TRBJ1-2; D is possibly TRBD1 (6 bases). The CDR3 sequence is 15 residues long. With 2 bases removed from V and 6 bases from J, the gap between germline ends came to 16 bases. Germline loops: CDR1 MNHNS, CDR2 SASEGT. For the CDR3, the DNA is TGTGCCAGCAGTGAAATCGGACCAGGGGTGGATGGCTACACCTTC. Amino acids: CASSEIGPGVDGYTF.

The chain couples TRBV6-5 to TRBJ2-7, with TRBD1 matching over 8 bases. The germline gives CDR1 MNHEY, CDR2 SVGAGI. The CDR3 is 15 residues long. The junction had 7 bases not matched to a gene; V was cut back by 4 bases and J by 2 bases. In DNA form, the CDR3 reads TGTGCCAGCAGTTCCGGACAGGGAACCCCCTACGAGCAGTACTTC. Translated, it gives CASSSGQGTPYEQYF.

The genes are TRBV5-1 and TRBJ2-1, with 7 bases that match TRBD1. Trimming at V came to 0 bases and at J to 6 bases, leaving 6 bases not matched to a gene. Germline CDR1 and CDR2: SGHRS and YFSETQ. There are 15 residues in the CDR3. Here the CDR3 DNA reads TGCGCCAGCAGCTTGGCCCGGACAGGCCTCAATGAGCAGTTCTTC. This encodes CASSLARTGLNEQFF.

In DNA form, the CDR3 reads TGCGCCAGCAGTAGTACCAGCAGCTCTGGGGCCAACGTCCTGACTTTC. This sequence encodes CASSSTSSSGANVLTF. The V call is TRBV10-2, the J call TRBJ2-6, with unresolved D. The CDR3 covers 16 residues. The germline V gene encodes CDR1 WSHSY and CDR2 SAAADI. V dropped 5 bases and J dropped 0 bases, with 11 bases sitting between them.

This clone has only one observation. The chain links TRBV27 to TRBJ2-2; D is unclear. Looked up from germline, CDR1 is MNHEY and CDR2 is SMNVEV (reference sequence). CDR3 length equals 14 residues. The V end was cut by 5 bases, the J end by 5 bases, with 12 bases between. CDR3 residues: CASSPPLGTGELFF. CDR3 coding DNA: TGTGCCAGCAGTCCCCCTCTAGGGACCGGGGAGCTGTTTTTT.

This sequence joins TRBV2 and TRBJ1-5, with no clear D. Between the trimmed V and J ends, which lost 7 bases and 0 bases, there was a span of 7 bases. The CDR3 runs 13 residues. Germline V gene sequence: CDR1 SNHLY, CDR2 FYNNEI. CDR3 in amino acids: CASMRDSNQPQHF. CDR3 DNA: TGTGCCAGCATGCGGGATAGCAATCAGCCCCAGCATTTT.

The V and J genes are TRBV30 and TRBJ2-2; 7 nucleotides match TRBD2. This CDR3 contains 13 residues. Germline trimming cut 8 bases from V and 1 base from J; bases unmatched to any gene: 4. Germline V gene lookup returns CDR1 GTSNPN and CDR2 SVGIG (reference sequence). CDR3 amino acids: CARERENTGELFF. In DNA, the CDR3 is TGTGCCCGCGAGCGGGAGAACACCGGGGAGCTGTTTTTT.

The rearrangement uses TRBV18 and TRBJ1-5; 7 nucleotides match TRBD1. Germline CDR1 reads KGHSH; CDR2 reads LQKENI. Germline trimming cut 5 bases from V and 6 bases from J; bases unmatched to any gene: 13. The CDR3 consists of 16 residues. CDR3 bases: TGTGCCAGCTCAAACTTACCCGGGACAGTGGCTCAGCCCCAGCATTTT. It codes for CASSNLPGTVAQPQHF.